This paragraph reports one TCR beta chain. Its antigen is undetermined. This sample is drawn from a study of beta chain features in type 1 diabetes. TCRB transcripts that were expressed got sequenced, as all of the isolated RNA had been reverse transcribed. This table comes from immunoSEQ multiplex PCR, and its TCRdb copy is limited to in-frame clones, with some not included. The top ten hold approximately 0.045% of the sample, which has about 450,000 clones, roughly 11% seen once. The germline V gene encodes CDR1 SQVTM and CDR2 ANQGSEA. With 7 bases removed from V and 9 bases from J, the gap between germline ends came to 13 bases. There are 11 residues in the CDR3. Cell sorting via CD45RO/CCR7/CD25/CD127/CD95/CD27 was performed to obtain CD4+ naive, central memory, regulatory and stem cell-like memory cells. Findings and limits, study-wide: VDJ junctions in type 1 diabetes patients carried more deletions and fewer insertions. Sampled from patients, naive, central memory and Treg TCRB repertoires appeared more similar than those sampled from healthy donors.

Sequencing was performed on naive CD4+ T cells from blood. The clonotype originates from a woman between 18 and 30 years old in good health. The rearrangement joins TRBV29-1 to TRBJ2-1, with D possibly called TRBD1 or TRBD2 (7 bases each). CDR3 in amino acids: CSGSRGGEQFF. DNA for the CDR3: TGCAGCGGAAGCAGGGGGGGTGAGCAGTTCTTC.